The source of this TCR beta chain is a study of blood T cell repertoires in COVID-19. Study-wide background: Donors in the United States, Italy and Spain gave samples during acute or convalescent COVID-19. PBMCs, B-cell-depleted T cells, or T cells provided the cDNA or gDNA that made up the material.

Study processing details: Counts of nucleated cells, estimated from reference gene primer amplification, were obtained. Measured with immunoSEQ multiplex PCR; TCRdb has only the in-frame clones, and not every one. V and J calls plus clone size are reproduced from that table; the DNA served to infer D and trimming. The sample records around 340,000 clones, around 88% being singletons. The germline V gene encodes CDR1 SGHVS and CDR2 FNYEAQ. The CDR3 contains 14 residues. The ends lost 5 bases at V and 8 bases at J; junction bases unmatched: 4. Followed over time, Seattle patients had been enrolled while infection was active.

V usage is TRBV7-6 and J usage is TRBJ1-4, with 11 bases identical to TRBD1. Material for sequencing was peripheral blood. The TCR originated in a woman aged 55-75 years with COVID-19, enrolled during active disease. DNA of the CDR3: TGTGCCAGCAGCCAGGGACAGGGGGAGGAAAAACTGTTTTTT. Its translation is CASSQGQGEEKLFF.